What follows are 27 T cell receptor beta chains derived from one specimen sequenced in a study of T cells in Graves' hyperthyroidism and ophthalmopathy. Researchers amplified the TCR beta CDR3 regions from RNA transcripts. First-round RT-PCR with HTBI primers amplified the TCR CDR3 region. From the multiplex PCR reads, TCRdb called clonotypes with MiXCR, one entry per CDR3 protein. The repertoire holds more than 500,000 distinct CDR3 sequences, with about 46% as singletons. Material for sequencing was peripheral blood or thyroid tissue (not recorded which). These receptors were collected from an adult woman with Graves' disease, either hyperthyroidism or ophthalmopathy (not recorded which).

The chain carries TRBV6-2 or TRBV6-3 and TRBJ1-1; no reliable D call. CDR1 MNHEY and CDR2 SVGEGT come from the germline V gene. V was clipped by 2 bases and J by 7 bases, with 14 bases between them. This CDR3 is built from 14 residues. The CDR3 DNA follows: TGTGCCAGCAGTTACGTGCCCCGTTCAGGTGAAGCTTTCTTT. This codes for CASSYVPRSGEAFF.

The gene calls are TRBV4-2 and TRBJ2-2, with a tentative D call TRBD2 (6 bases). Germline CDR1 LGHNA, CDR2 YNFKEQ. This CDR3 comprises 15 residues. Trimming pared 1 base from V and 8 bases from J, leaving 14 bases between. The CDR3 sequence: CASSQGEVAMGELFF. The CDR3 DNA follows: TGTGCCAGCAGCCAAGGGGAGGTCGCAATGGGGGAGCTGTTTTTT.

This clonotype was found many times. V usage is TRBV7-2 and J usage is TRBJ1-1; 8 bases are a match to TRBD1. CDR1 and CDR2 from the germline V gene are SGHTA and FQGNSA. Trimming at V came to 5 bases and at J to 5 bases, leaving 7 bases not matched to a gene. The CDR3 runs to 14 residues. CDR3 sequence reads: CASSPSGGVTEAFF. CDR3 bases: TGTGCCAGCAGCCCCTCAGGGGGCGTTACTGAAGCTTTCTTT. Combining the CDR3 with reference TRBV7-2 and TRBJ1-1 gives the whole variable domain GAGVSQSPSNKVTEKGKDVELRCDPISGHTALYWYRQSLGQGLEFLIYFQGNSAPDKSGLPSDRFSAERTGGSVSTLTIQRTQQEDSAVYLCASSPSGGVTEAFFGQGTRLTVV.

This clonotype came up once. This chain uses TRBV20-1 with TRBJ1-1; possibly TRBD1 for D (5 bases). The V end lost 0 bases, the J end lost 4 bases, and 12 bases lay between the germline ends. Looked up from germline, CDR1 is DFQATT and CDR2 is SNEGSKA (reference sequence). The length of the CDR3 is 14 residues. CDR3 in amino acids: CSARDLRGGTEAFF. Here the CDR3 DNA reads TGCAGTGCTAGAGATCTAAGGGGAGGCACTGAAGCTTTCTTT.

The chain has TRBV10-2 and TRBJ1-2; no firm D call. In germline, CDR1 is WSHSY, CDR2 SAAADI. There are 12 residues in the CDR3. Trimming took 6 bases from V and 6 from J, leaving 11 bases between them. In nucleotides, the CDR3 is TGCGCCAGCAGCCAAAGACCTGATGGCTACACCTTC. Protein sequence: CASSQRPDGYTF.

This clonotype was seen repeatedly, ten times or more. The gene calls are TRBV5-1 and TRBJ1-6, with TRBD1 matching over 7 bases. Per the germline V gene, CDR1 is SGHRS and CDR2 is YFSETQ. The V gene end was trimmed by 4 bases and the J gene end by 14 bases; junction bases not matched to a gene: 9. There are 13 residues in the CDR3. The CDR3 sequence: CASSGQENDSLHF. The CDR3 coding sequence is TGCGCCAGCAGCGGACAGGAGAACGATTCCCTCCACTTT.

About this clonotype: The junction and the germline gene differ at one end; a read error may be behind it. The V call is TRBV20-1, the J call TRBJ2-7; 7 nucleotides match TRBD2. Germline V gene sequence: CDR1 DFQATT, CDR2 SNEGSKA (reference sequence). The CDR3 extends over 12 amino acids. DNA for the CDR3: TGCGGTGCTAGGCTAGCGGACTACGAGCAGTACTTC. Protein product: CGARLADYEQYF.

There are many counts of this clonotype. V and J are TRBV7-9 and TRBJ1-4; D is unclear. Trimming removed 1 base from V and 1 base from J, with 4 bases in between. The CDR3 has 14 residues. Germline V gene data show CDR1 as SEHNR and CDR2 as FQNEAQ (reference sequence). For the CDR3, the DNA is TGTGCCAGCAGCTTAGGCGGAACTAATGAAAAACTGTTTTTT. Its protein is CASSLGGTNEKLFF.

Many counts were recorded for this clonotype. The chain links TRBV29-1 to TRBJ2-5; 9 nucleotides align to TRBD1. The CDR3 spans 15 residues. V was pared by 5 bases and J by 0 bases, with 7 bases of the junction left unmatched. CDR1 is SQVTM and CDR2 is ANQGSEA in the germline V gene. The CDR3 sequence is CSVPPGQGNQETQYF. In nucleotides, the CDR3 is TGCAGCGTTCCACCGGGACAGGGAAACCAAGAGACCCAGTACTTC.

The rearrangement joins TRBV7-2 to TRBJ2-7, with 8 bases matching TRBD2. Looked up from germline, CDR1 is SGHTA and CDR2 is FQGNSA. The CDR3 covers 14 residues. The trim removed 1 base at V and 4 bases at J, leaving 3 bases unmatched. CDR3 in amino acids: CASSLVSGAYEQYF. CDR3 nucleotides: TGTGCCAGCAGCTTAGTTAGCGGGGCGTACGAGCAGTACTTC.

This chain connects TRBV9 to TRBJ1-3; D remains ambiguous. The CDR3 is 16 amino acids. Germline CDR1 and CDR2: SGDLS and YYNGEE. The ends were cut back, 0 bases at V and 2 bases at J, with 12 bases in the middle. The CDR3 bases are TGTGCCAGCAGCGTAGGGGGATCGGCAACTGGAAACACCATATATTTT. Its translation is CASSVGGSATGNTIYF.

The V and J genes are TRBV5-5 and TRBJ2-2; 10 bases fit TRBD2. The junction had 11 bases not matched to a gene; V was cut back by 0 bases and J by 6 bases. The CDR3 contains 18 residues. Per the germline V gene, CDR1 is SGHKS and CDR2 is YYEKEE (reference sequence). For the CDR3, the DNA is TGTGCCAGCAGCTTGGGGGTGTTAGCGGGAGGAGTCGCCGGGGAGCTGTTTTTT. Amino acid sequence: CASSLGVLAGGVAGELFF.

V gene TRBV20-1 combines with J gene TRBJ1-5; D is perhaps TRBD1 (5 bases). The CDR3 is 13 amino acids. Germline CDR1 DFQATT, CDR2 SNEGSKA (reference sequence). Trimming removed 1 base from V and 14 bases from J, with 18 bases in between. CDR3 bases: TGCAGTGCTAGAGTCCCAACAGGTCTCTACGAGCATTTT. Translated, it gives CSARVPTGLYEHF.

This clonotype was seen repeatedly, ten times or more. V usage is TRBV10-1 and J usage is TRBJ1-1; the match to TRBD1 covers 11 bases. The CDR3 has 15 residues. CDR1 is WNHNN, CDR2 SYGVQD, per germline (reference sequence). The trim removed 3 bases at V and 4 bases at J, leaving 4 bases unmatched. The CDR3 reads CASSDRDRGCTEAFF. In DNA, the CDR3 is TGCGCCAGCAGTGACCGGGACAGGGGGTGCACTGAAGCTTTCTTT.

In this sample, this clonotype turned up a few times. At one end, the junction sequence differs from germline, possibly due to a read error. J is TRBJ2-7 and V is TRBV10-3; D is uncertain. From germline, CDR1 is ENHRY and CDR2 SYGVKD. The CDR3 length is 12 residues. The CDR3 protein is CASSVDSFEQYF. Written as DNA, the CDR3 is TGTGCCAGCAGTGTGGATTCTTTCGAGCAGTACTTC.

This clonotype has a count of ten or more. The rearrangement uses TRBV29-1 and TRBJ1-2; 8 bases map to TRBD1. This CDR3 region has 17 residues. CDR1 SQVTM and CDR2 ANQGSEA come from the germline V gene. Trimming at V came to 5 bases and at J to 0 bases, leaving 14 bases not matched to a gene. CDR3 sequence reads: CSVFSWDRRSSNYGYTF. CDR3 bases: TGCAGCGTTTTCTCTTGGGACAGGCGCTCCTCTAACTATGGCTACACCTTC.

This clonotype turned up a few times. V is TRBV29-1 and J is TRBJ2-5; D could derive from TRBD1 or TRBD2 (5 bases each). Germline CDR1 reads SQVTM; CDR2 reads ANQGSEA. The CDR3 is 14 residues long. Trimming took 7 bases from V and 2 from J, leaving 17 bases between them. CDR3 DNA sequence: TGCAGCGCCGAGGGGCGGAAGGTTCAAGAGACCCAGTACTTC. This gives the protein CSAEGRKVQETQYF.

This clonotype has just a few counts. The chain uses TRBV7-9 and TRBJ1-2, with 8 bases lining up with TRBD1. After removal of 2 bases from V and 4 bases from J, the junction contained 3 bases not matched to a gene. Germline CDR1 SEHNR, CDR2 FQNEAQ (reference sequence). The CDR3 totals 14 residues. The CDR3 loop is CASSLRGQAYGYTF. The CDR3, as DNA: TGTGCCAGCAGCTTACGGGGACAGGCCTATGGCTACACCTTC.

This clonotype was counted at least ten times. The DNA for the CDR3 is TGCGCCAGCAGCTCCGGGACAGGGGGCGCCGGGGAGACCCAGTACTTC. Protein: CASSSGTGGAGETQYF. The V gene is TRBV5-1, the J gene TRBJ2-5; 12 nucleotides match TRBD1. V trimming: 3 bases; J trimming: 5 bases; junction bases outside the gene matches: 8. The CDR3 has 16 residues. Germline CDR1 reads SGHRS; CDR2 reads YFSETQ.

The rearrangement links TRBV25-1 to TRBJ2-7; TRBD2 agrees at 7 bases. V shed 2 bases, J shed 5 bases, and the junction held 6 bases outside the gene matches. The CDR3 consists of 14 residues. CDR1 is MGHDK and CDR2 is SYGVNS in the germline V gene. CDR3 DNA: TGTGCCAGCAGTGAAGGGGGGGGTGGCGACGAGCAGTACTTC. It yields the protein CASSEGGGGDEQYF.

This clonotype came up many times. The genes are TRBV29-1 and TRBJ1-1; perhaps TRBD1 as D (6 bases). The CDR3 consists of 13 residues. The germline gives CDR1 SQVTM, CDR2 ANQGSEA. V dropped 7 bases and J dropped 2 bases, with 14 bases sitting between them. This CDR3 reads CSASKGVNTEAFF. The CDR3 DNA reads TGCAGCGCCTCCAAGGGGGTAAACACTGAAGCTTTCTTT.

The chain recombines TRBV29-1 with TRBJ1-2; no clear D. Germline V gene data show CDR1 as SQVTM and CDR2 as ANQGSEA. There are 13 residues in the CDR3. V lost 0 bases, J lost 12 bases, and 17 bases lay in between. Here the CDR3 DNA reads TGCAGCGTTGAAGAATTGGCAATAGTTCACGACACCTTC. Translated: CSVEELAIVHDTF.

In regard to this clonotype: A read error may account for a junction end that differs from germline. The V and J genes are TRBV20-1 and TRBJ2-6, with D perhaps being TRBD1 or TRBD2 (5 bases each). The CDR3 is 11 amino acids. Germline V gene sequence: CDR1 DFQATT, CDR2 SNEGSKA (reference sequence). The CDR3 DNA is TGCAGTGCGCTCGGGGCCCACGTCCTGACTTTC. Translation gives CSALGAHVLTF.

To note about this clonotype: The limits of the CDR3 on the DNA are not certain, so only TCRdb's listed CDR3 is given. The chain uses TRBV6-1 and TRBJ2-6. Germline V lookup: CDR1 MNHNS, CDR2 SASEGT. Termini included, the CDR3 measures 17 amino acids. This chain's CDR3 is CASSSSRSPWGANVLTF.

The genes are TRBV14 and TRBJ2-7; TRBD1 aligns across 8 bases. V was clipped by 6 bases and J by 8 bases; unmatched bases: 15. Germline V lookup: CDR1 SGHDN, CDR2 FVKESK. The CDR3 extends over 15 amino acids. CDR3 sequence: CASSPTLDRAYKQYF. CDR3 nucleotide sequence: TGTGCCAGCAGTCCGACCTTGGACAGGGCGTACAAGCAGTACTTC.

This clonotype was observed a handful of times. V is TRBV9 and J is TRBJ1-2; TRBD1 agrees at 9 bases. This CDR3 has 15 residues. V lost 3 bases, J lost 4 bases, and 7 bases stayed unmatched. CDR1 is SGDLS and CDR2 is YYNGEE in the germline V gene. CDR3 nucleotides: TGTGCCAGCAGCGGGGGACAGGGATGGGGCTATGGCTACACCTTC. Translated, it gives CASSGGQGWGYGYTF.

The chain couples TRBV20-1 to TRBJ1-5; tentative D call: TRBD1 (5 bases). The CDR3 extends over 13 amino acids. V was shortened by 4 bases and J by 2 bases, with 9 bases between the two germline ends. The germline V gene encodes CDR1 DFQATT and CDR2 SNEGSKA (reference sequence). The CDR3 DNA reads TGCAGTGCTAAAGGGGTGGGCAATCAGCCCCAGCATTTT. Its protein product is CSAKGVGNQPQHF.